The clone carrying this T cell receptor (beta chain) was observed a handful of times. CDR3 length equals 13 residues. Germline CDR1 reads SGHDT; CDR2 reads YYEEEE. V was shortened by 3 bases and J by 7 bases, with 13 bases between the two germline ends. PCR employed 60 Vbeta and 13 Jbeta primers. Using immunoSEQ multiplex PCR, the repertoire was profiled, and TCRdb retains in-frame clones only, with some absent. The sample has more than 85,000 clones; over 8% are singletons. The sample originates from a study of cytomegalovirus exposure and HLA in healthy donors. Specimen: PBMCs. The sequence was collected from a man aged 50-59 years in good health and CMV-seropositive. The rearrangement links TRBV5-6 to TRBJ1-2, with D possibly TRBD1 on 5 matching bases. The CDR3 loop reads CASSSGGAFGYTF. The CDR3 DNA sequence: TGTGCCAGCAGCTCGGGAGGGGCATTTGGCTACACCTTC. Full variable domain (missing parts from reference TRBV5-6 and TRBJ1-2): DAGVTQSPTHLIKTRGQQVTLRCSPKSGHDTVSWYQQALGQGPQFIFQYYEEEERQRGNFPDRFSGHQFPNYSSELNVNALLLGDSALYLCASSSGGAFGYTFGSGTRLTVV.